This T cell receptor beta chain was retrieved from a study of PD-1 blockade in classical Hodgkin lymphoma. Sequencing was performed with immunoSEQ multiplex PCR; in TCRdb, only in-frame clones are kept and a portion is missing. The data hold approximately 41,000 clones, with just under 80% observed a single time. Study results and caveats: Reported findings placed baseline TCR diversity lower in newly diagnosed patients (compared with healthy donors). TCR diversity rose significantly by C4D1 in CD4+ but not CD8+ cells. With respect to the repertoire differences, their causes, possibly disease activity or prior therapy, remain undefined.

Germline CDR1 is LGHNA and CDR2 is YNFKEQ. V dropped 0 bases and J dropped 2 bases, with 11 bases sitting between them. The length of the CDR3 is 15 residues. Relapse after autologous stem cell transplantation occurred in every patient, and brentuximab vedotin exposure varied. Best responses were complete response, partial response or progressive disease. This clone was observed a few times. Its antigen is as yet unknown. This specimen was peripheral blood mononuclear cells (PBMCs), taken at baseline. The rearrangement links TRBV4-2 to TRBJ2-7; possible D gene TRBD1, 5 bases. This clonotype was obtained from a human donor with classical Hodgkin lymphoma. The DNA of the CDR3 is TGTGCCAGCAGCCAAGAAGGCTGGACACCCTACGAGCAGTACTTC. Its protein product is CASSQEGWTPYEQYF.